The clone carrying this T cell receptor (beta chain) was seen repeatedly, ten times or more. TCRdb re-analysed the RT-PCR reads in MiXCR, keeping a single row per CDR3 protein. Of around 700,000 distinct CDR3 sequences in the sample, 14% were seen once. This sequence originates from a female donor in good health, serving as a healthy control. Sample: memory CD4+ T cells from blood.

The CDR3 bases are TGTGCCAGCAGTCCCCCCATGAGCAGGTCTGGCTACACCTTC. Its translation is CASSPPMSRSGYTF. The chain is built from TRBV12-3 or TRBV12-4 and TRBJ1-2; no definite D call. Trimming cost V 5 bases and J 7 bases, with 17 bases left between them. CDR3 length: 14 amino acids.